Each of the 18 T cell receptor beta chains below was sequenced from the same sample in a study of T cells after yellow fever vaccination. TCRdb analysed the 5' RACE reads with MiXCR anew, one entry per CDR3 protein. Of approximately 510,000 distinct CDR3 sequences in the sample, 20% to 25% were seen once. Specimen: PBMCs, collected approximately 22 days after the first yellow fever vaccination. Receptor source: a man aged 18 to 35 who received the YFV17D yellow fever vaccine.

This clonotype was seen a handful of times. The chain has TRBV7-2 and TRBJ2-1, with 8 positions matching TRBD1. Germline values: CDR1 SGHTA, CDR2 FQGNSA. The CDR3 is 14 residues long. The trim removed 4 bases at V and 8 bases at J, leaving 7 bases unmatched. The CDR3 sequence: CASSSRTGRDEQFF. CDR3 in DNA: TGTGCCAGCAGCTCCCGGACAGGGCGCGATGAGCAGTTCTTC.

This rearrangement joins TRBV27 to TRBJ2-7, with D perhaps matching TRBD1 or TRBD2 (5 bases each). The CDR3 is made up of 13 amino acids. The V end lost 5 bases, the J end lost 6 bases, and 14 bases lay between the germline ends. Germline CDR1 MNHEY, CDR2 SMNVEV (reference sequence). CDR3 nucleotide sequence: TGTGCCAGCAGTGCGGACCCGGGGCTCGAGCAGTACTTC. This sequence encodes CASSADPGLEQYF.

The chain has TRBV7-2 and TRBJ2-1; 7 nucleotides agree with TRBD2. The V gene's germline CDR1 is SGHTA and CDR2 FQGNSA. The CDR3 extends over 16 amino acids. V lost 1 base to trimming and J lost 10 bases; unmatched junction nucleotides: 13. CDR3 amino acids: CASSLGGSGGHLEQFF. CDR3 DNA: TGTGCCAGCAGCTTAGGGGGGTCGGGGGGTCATTTGGAGCAGTTCTTC.

The rearrangement links TRBV29-1 to TRBJ2-5, with D unclear. CDR1 is SQVTM, CDR2 ANQGSEA, per germline. CDR3 length equals 14 residues. The germline V and J ends were trimmed by 7 bases and 7 bases, with 22 bases remaining between them. The chain's CDR3 is CSGILGEYSGTQYF. In DNA, the CDR3 is TGCAGCGGCATACTGGGCGAGTACTCAGGGACCCAGTACTTC.

The chain combines TRBV20-1 with TRBJ2-3, with 11 nucleotides matching TRBD2. The ends lost 0 bases at V and 2 bases at J; junction bases unmatched: 10. This CDR3 region has 18 residues. Germline V lookup: CDR1 DFQATT, CDR2 SNEGSKA (reference sequence). CDR3 DNA sequence: TGCAGTGCTAGAGATCCGCTAGCGGGGGGCTACCACACAGATACGCAGTATTTT. This codes for CSARDPLAGGYHTDTQYF.

In this sample, this clonotype turned up a few times. This rearrangement joins TRBV12-3 or TRBV12-4 to TRBJ1-2; maybe TRBD1 (6 bases). Trimming cost V 2 bases and J 8 bases, with 18 bases left between them. CDR3 length: 15 residues. The CDR3 region is CASSLRGAGDEGYTF. The CDR3 bases are TGTGCCAGCAGTTTAAGGGGGGCGGGGGATGAAGGCTACACCTTC.

This chain links TRBV29-1 with TRBJ1-1, with D possibly matching TRBD1 (6 bases). Germline lookup yields CDR1 SQVTM and CDR2 ANQGSEA. V lost 7 bases, J lost 4 bases, and 16 bases lay in between. CDR3 size: 13 residues. In DNA form, the CDR3 reads TGCAGCGCGACAGGTATTCCTTTCACTGAAGCTTTCTTT. Residues: CSATGIPFTEAFF.

This chain links TRBV6-1 with TRBJ1-2, with 10 bases identical to TRBD1. The CDR3 totals 14 residues. V shed 6 bases, J shed 4 bases, and the junction held 5 bases outside the gene matches. CDR1 is MNHNS, CDR2 SASEGT, per germline. The CDR3: CASRSTGGVYGYTF. CDR3 DNA: TGTGCCAGCAGATCGACAGGGGGCGTCTATGGCTACACCTTC.

This chain joins TRBV6-5 and TRBJ1-4; D might be TRBD1 (5 bases). This CDR3 is 12 amino acids long. Trimming pared 8 bases from V and 1 base from J, leaving 5 bases between. Germline values: CDR1 MNHEY, CDR2 SVGAGI. The CDR3 DNA follows: TGTGCCAGCGGGGGAACTAATGAAAAACTGTTTTTT. It encodes CASGGTNEKLFF.

The CDR3 sequence: CASSFRGGVFNEQFF. In DNA, the CDR3 is TGTGCCAGCAGCTTTCGCGGGGGAGTATTCAATGAGCAGTTCTTC. The chain links TRBV7-9 to TRBJ2-1; 7 positions match TRBD2. Trimming removed 3 bases from V and 6 bases from J; junction bases left unmatched: 8. Germline V gives CDR1 SEHNR, CDR2 FQNEAQ (reference sequence). The CDR3 has 15 amino acids.

CDR3: CASSQVEGLSTDTQYF. The CDR3 DNA reads TGTGCCAGCAGCCAAGTTGAGGGGTTAAGCACAGATACGCAGTATTTT. The chain has TRBV3-1 and TRBJ2-3, with D perhaps being TRBD1 or TRBD2 (5 bases each). With 1 base removed from V and 0 bases from J, the gap between germline ends came to 11 bases. Germline V gene sequence: CDR1 LGHDT, CDR2 YNNKEL (reference sequence). This CDR3 has 16 residues.

The rearrangement uses TRBV10-2 and TRBJ2-7, with 7 positions matching TRBD1. This CDR3 spans 15 amino acids. CDR1 and CDR2 from the germline V gene are WSHSY and SAAADI. The trim removed 3 bases at V and 4 bases at J, leaving 9 bases unmatched. The CDR3 sequence is CASSDPRQGWYEQYF. The CDR3, as DNA: TGCGCCAGCAGTGATCCTCGACAGGGATGGTACGAGCAGTACTTC.

V is TRBV5-1 and J is TRBJ2-7; 7 positions agree with TRBD1. The germline V gene encodes CDR1 SGHRS and CDR2 YFSETQ. The CDR3 totals 13 residues. J lost 0 bases, V lost 7 bases, and 4 bases had no gene match. Written as DNA, the CDR3 is TGCGCCAGCCGGGACAGCAGCTCCTACGAGCAGTACTTC. Residues: CASRDSSSYEQYF.

The genes are TRBV11-2 and TRBJ2-2; D unclear. The germline gives CDR1 SGHAT, CDR2 FQNNGV. V gave up 6 bases and J gave up 6 bases, with 11 bases separating them. The CDR3 is made up of 13 amino acids. The CDR3 region is CASRAPWAGELFF. In nucleotides, the CDR3 is TGTGCCAGCAGGGCCCCGTGGGCCGGGGAGCTGTTTTTT.

The chain uses TRBV5-6 and TRBJ2-7, with D possibly called TRBD1 or TRBD2 (5 bases each). The germline V and J ends were trimmed by 4 bases and 0 bases, with 11 bases remaining between them. The CDR3 runs to 14 residues. The germline CDR1 and CDR2 sequences are SGHDT and YYEEEE. The CDR3 bases are TGTGCCAGCAGCCCCCCGGGGACCTCCTACGAGCAGTACGTC. Its translation is CASSPPGTSYEQYV.

J is TRBJ1-2 and V is TRBV9; D ambiguous. CDR1 SGDLS and CDR2 YYNGEE come from the germline V gene. The CDR3 spans 13 residues. V lost 0 bases and J 8 bases, leaving 11 bases between the germline ends. The CDR3 spells CASSVAAGSGYTF. CDR3 bases: TGTGCCAGCAGCGTAGCGGCGGGGAGCGGCTACACCTTC.

This chain connects TRBV12-3 or TRBV12-4 to TRBJ1-6, with D hard to call. The CDR3 runs to 14 residues. V gave up 5 bases and J gave up 10 bases, with 15 bases separating them. The CDR3 loop reads CASSTWANDSPLHF. CDR3 nucleotides: TGTGCCAGCAGTACCTGGGCCAACGACTCACCCCTCCACTTT.

This chain connects TRBV7-2 to TRBJ2-7; 7 nucleotides match TRBD2. This CDR3 has 15 amino acids. V gave up 1 base and J gave up 3 bases; unmatched junction bases: 6. Per the germline V gene, CDR1 is SGHTA and CDR2 is FQGNSA. The CDR3 loop is CASSLVGGSIYEQYF. The CDR3 nucleotides are TGTGCCAGCAGCTTAGTCGGGGGGTCCATCTACGAGCAGTACTTC.